What follows are 17 T cell receptor beta chains derived from one specimen sequenced in a study of human T cells and chemical hapten exposure. TCRdb reprocessed the RACE reads via MiXCR and lists one record per CDR3 protein. The sample lists about 84,000 distinct CDR3 sequences, 11% seen once, with around 3.8% in the top ten. Time point reported: patch test 3, about 24 weeks after DPC sensitization. Treatment denoted: therapeutic diphenylcyclopropenone sensitization with weekly scalp DPC. Sequencing was performed on whole blood, taken in connection with sensitization to the hapten diphenylcyclopropenone (DPC). The receptors originated from a woman between 45 and 65 years old with alopecia areata. Some clones in this sample may be carry-over from other donors' samples.

This clonotype came up many times. This chain links TRBV20-1 with TRBJ1-1; possibly TRBD1 for D (5 bases). V gave up 3 bases and J gave up 11 bases, with 19 bases separating them. CDR1 is DFQATT, CDR2 SNEGSKA, per germline (reference sequence). The CDR3 contains 13 residues. The CDR3 region has the DNA TGCAGTGCTAGGCCGGGACCCACGTCGGGGGCTTTCTTT. Translation: CSARPGPTSGAFF.

This clonotype was seen at least ten times. The V and J genes are TRBV18 and TRBJ2-1; TRBD2 agrees at 12 bases. The CDR3 runs to 18 residues. The germline CDR1 and CDR2 sequences are KGHSH and LQKENI. The V segment lost 0 bases and the J segment 2 bases; nucleotides outside the gene matches: 5. As DNA, the CDR3 is TGTGCCAGCTCACCACCGACTAGCGGGAGTCCAGCCTACAATGAGCAGTTCTTC. It specifies CASSPPTSGSPAYNEQFF.

This clonotype was detected ten times or more. This chain links TRBV30 with TRBJ1-1, with TRBD1 as a possible D gene (5 bases). The CDR3 covers 14 residues. The V and J ends lost 5 bases and 4 bases respectively, with 17 bases between them. The germline CDR1 and CDR2 sequences are GTSNPN and SVGIG (reference sequence). CDR3 nucleotide sequence: TGTGCCTGGGGGTGGGAGGGGAGGATCACTGAAGCTTTCTTT. Translating gives CAWGWEGRITEAFF.

This clonotype was found many times. The V and J genes are TRBV2 and TRBJ1-2; 7 bases map to TRBD1. This CDR3 contains 14 residues. Trimming at V came to 4 bases and at J to 0 bases, leaving 2 bases not matched to a gene. CDR1 is SNHLY and CDR2 is FYNNEI in the germline V gene. CDR3 bases: TGTGCCAGCAGTGTAGGGACAGCTAACTATGGCTACACCTTC. Translated, it gives CASSVGTANYGYTF. Variable domain in full (rest from reference TRBV2 and TRBJ1-2): EPEVTQTPSHQVTQMGQEVILRCVPISNHLYFYWYRQILGQKVEFLVSFYNNEISEKSEIFDDQFSVERPDGSNFTLKIRSTKLEDSAMYFCASSVGTANYGYTFGSGTRLTVV.

The chain recombines TRBV29-1 with TRBJ2-7; the match to TRBD1 covers 7 bases. Germline V lookup: CDR1 SQVTM, CDR2 ANQGSEA. CDR3 size: 14 residues. The V gene end was trimmed by 4 bases and the J gene end by 1 base; junction bases not matched to a gene: 7. CDR3 bases: TGCAGCGTTGCCAGACAGGGCAGGTCCTACGAGCAGTACTTC. Translating gives CSVARQGRSYEQYF.

The V call is TRBV11-2, the J call TRBJ2-2; no definite D call. Germline CDR1 reads SGHAT; CDR2 reads FQNNGV. The V end was cut by 4 bases, the J end by 5 bases, with 8 bases between. This CDR3 is built from 13 residues. The CDR3: CASSSARTGELFF. DNA for the CDR3: TGTGCCAGCAGCTCGGCGAGAACCGGGGAGCTGTTTTTT. The full variable domain, completed using reference TRBV11-2 and TRBJ2-2, is EAGVAQSPRYKIIEKRQSVAFWCNPISGHATLYWYQQILGQGPKLLIQFQNNGVVDDSQLPKDRFSAERLKGVDSTLKIQPAKLEDSAVYLCASSSARTGELFFGEGSRLTVL.

J is TRBJ2-7 and V is TRBV11-2; the D gene could be TRBD1 or TRBD2 (5 bases each). V lost 5 bases and J 6 bases, leaving 17 bases between the germline ends. Germline CDR1 and CDR2: SGHAT and FQNNGV. The length of the CDR3 is 14 residues. Written as DNA, the CDR3 is TGTGCCAGCAGCCGCTCCGCAGGGACGGGCGAGCAGTACTTC. It encodes CASSRSAGTGEQYF.

This clonotype was seen ten or more times. The rearrangement uses TRBV6-6 and TRBJ1-5; TRBD1 matches 7 bases. There are 15 residues in the CDR3. Germline V lookup: CDR1 MNHNY, CDR2 SVGAGI (reference sequence). The trim removed 5 bases at V and 2 bases at J, leaving 6 bases unmatched. CDR3 residues: CASSATGVRNQPQHF. The CDR3 DNA is TGTGCCAGCAGTGCTACAGGGGTTCGCAATCAGCCCCAGCATTTT.

This rearrangement joins TRBV6-6 to TRBJ1-5; maybe TRBD1 (5 bases). The CDR3 loop spans 12 amino acids. Germline V gene lookup returns CDR1 MNHNY and CDR2 SVGAGI (reference sequence). Trimming stripped 6 bases from V and 4 bases from J, with 7 bases between. CDR3: CASREGNQPQHF. The CDR3 coding sequence is TGTGCCAGCAGAGAGGGGAATCAGCCCCAGCATTTT.

This clonotype was counted between two and nine times. The gene calls are TRBV28 and TRBJ2-5, with D possibly being TRBD1 (5 bases). Trimming took 6 bases from V and 7 from J, leaving 9 bases between them. The CDR3 extends over 11 amino acids. From germline, CDR1 is MDHEN and CDR2 SYDVKM. This CDR3 is CASSPTGTQYF. The CDR3 DNA is TGTGCCAGCAGCCCCACAGGGACCCAGTACTTC.

V is TRBV4-3 and J is TRBJ1-1, with TRBD1 as a possible D gene (6 bases). V was pared by 0 bases and J by 1 base, with 12 bases between. The CDR3 is 16 residues long. Germline CDR1 LGHNA, CDR2 YSLEER. CDR3 DNA: TGCGCCAGCAGCCAAGAGATACAGGGAAGGAACACTGAAGCTTTCTTT. It yields the protein CASSQEIQGRNTEAFF.

This clonotype occurred many times. The chain recombines TRBV20-1 with TRBJ2-7; the match to TRBD2 covers 12 bases. The V gene's germline CDR1 is DFQATT and CDR2 SNEGSKA (reference sequence). Germline trimming cut 6 bases from V and 1 base from J; bases unmatched to any gene: 16. The CDR3 sequence is 18 residues long. The CDR3 DNA is TGCAGTGCCCGTCCCTCTAGCGGGAGGGCCACTTTTTCCTACGAGCAGTACTTC. Protein sequence: CSARPSSGRATFSYEQYF.

This clonotype has ten or more counts. The chain has TRBV5-1 and TRBJ2-1, with D tentatively TRBD1 (6 bases). The CDR3 consists of 14 residues. Germline V lookup: CDR1 SGHRS, CDR2 YFSETQ. Trimming removed 4 bases at V and 6 bases at J, with 14 bases between. CDR3 residues: CASSMGAQANEQFF. In DNA form, the CDR3 reads TGCGCCAGCAGCATGGGGGCCCAGGCCAATGAGCAGTTCTTC.

This clonotype was seen more than once but under ten times. The chain is built from TRBV30 and TRBJ1-5, with D possibly matching TRBD1 (6 bases). The germline gives CDR1 GTSNPN, CDR2 SVGIG (reference sequence). CDR3 length: 17 amino acids. Trimming took off 0 bases at V and 0 bases at J, with 15 bases between the two ends. CDR3 nucleotide sequence: TGTGCCTGGAGTGTAACCAGGGGTGGACGTAGCAATCAGCCCCAGCATTTT. Protein product: CAWSVTRGGRSNQPQHF.

This clonotype was picked up many times. The chain links TRBV14 to TRBJ2-7; the D call may be TRBD1 or TRBD2 (5 bases each). Germline V gene data show CDR1 as SGHDN and CDR2 as FVKESK. The CDR3 is 15 residues long. Between the trimmed V and J ends, which lost 4 bases and 7 bases, there was a span of 20 bases. CDR3 nucleotides: TGTGCCAGCAGCCCGGGGACGAGGAGATTCGGGGAGCAGTACTTC. Protein product: CASSPGTRRFGEQYF.

This clonotype was seen repeatedly, ten times or more. J is TRBJ2-6 and V is TRBV5-5; D tentatively fits TRBD1 or TRBD2 (6 bases each). V shed 4 bases and J shed 4 bases, with 18 bases lying between them. The length of the CDR3 is 17 residues. Germline lookup yields CDR1 SGHKS and CDR2 YYEKEE (reference sequence). The CDR3 here is CASSLGGAVVGANVLTF. The CDR3 DNA sequence: TGTGCCAGCAGCCTGGGGGGCGCCGTAGTGGGGGCCAACGTCCTGACTTTC.

This clonotype was observed a handful of times. The chain's CDR3 is CASSPGPRTGYTF. CDR3 DNA: TGTGCCAGCAGCCCGGGACCACGGACTGGCTACACCTTC. The J gene is TRBJ1-2, the V gene TRBV14; maybe TRBD1 (5 bases). The CDR3 has 13 amino acids. Trimming pared 4 bases from V and 7 bases from J, leaving 13 bases between. Germline CDR1 is SGHDN and CDR2 is FVKESK. Full variable domain (remainder filled in from reference TRBV14 and TRBJ1-2): EAGVTQFPSHSVIEKGQTVTLRCDPISGHDNLYWYRRVMGKEIKFLLHFVKESKQDESGMPNNRFLAERTGGTYSTLKVQPAELEDSGVYFCASSPGPRTGYTFGSGTRLTVV.